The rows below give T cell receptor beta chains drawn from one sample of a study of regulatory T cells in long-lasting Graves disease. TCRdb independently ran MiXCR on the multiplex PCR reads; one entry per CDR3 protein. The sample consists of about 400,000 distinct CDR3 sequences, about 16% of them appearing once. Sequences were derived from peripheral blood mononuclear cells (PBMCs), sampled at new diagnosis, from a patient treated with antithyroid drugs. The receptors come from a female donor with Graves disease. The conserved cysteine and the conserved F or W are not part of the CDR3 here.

CDR3 protein: AISWLIEAF; J gene: TRBJ1-1; V gene: TRBV19
CDR3 protein: ASSQDLRLSYEQY; J gene: TRBJ2-7; V gene: TRBV4-3
CDR3 protein: ASRPRVSGANVLT; J gene: TRBJ2-6; V gene: TRBV6-1
CDR3 protein: ASSLEQGALYNEQF; J gene: TRBJ2-1; V gene: TRBV11-2
CDR3 protein: ASSTRTGKSSHGYT; J gene: TRBJ1-2; V gene: TRBV6-1
CDR3 protein: ASSEYRGYNTEAF; J gene: TRBJ1-1; V gene: TRBV4-1
CDR3 protein: ASSRSASGGNSPLH; J gene: TRBJ1-6; V gene: TRBV6-1
CDR3 protein: ASSLLPGGADGYT; J gene: TRBJ1-2; V gene: TRBV12-3/TRBV12-4
CDR3 protein: ASTPGTGLTTNEKLF; J gene: TRBJ1-4; V gene: TRBV27
CDR3 protein: ASSSSYERTGRSPLH; J gene: TRBJ1-6; V gene: TRBV6-5
CDR3 protein: ASSLPGLSYNEQF; J gene: TRBJ2-1; V gene: TRBV28
CDR3 protein: ASSLWTSGRLSAANEQF; J gene: TRBJ2-1; V gene: TRBV7-2
CDR3 protein: SATESGETQY; J gene: TRBJ2-5; V gene: TRBV20-1
CDR3 protein: ASSFLVRQGQSTDTQY; J gene: TRBJ2-3; V gene: TRBV7-8
CDR3 protein: ASSPGGVGGNTIY; J gene: TRBJ1-3; V gene: TRBV7-6
CDR3 protein: ASSSGQGRYEQY; J gene: TRBJ2-7; V gene: TRBV10-1
CDR3 protein: ASSIDTPGLAGGRQF; J gene: TRBJ2-1; V gene: TRBV19
CDR3 protein: ASSAQGLRSYEQY; J gene: TRBJ2-7; V gene: TRBV12-3/TRBV12-4
CDR3 protein: AWSGGGVRGNSPLH; J gene: TRBJ1-6; V gene: TRBV30
CDR3 protein: ASLWTGRTGELF; J gene: TRBJ2-2; V gene: TRBV13
CDR3 protein: SAQRTGAGELF; J gene: TRBJ2-2; V gene: TRBV20-1
CDR3 protein: ASSWRQAGTYNEQF; J gene: TRBJ2-1; V gene: TRBV7-2
CDR3 protein: ASSSDGGVGEQY; J gene: TRBJ2-7; V gene: TRBV12-3/TRBV12-4
CDR3 protein: ASSARVSVPQH; J gene: TRBJ1-5; V gene: TRBV2
CDR3 protein: ASSLVGSGKLF; J gene: TRBJ1-4; V gene: TRBV7-2
CDR3 protein: ASRPLVGTGGYGYT; J gene: TRBJ1-2; V gene: TRBV27
CDR3 protein: ASSPPTRVYGYT; J gene: TRBJ1-2; V gene: TRBV7-9
CDR3 protein: ASSQGWGEHGYT; J gene: TRBJ1-2; V gene: TRBV4-3
CDR3 protein: ASSLVTGQYEQY; J gene: TRBJ2-7; V gene: TRBV7-9
CDR3 protein: ASSRTSGVGTDTQY; J gene: TRBJ2-3; V gene: TRBV18
CDR3 protein: ASSLLAPSSYNEQF; J gene: TRBJ2-1; V gene: TRBV27
CDR3 protein: ASSESRAGRTSYNEQF; J gene: TRBJ2-1; V gene: TRBV2
CDR3 protein: ASSLAMRNDLYEQY; J gene: TRBJ2-7; V gene: TRBV12-3/TRBV12-4
CDR3 protein: ASSLKREQY; J gene: TRBJ2-7; V gene: TRBV7-9
CDR3 protein: ASSEPGLTNTEAF; J gene: TRBJ1-1; V gene: TRBV4-1
CDR3 protein: ASSQPLQGGDTEAF; J gene: TRBJ1-1; V gene: TRBV4-1
CDR3 protein: SANGQGEITDTQY; J gene: TRBJ2-3; V gene: TRBV20-1
CDR3 protein: ASSPTLISNQPQH; J gene: TRBJ1-5; V gene: TRBV6-2/TRBV6-3
CDR3 protein: ASSFSSTGMNTEAF; J gene: TRBJ1-1; V gene: TRBV7-2
CDR3 protein: SARERDRGNTGELF; J gene: TRBJ2-2; V gene: TRBV20-1
CDR3 protein: ASSQPRTGGKYGYT; J gene: TRBJ1-2; V gene: TRBV4-1
CDR3 protein: ASSPFSRTSYEQY; J gene: TRBJ2-7; V gene: TRBV6-2/TRBV6-3
CDR3 protein: ASSQDPASYEQY; J gene: TRBJ2-7; V gene: TRBV7-7
CDR3 protein: ASSDPREREQY; J gene: TRBJ2-7; V gene: TRBV10-1
CDR3 protein: ASSLKSGAGRGEQY; J gene: TRBJ2-7; V gene: TRBV28
CDR3 protein: ASSPGQGYGEQY; J gene: TRBJ2-7; V gene: TRBV7-2
CDR3 protein: AGPKGNGQSSTDTQY; J gene: TRBJ2-3; V gene: TRBV2
CDR3 protein: ASREGTGAGQPQH; J gene: TRBJ1-5; V gene: TRBV7-3
CDR3 protein: ASSRGIQNQPQH; J gene: TRBJ1-5; V gene: TRBV4-2
CDR3 protein: ASSHATSGRTYNEQF; J gene: TRBJ2-1; V gene: TRBV4-3
CDR3 protein: ASSPPGPGNQPQH; J gene: TRBJ1-5; V gene: TRBV18
CDR3 protein: ASRETGVGYRSSYNEQF; J gene: TRBJ2-1; V gene: TRBV5-1
CDR3 protein: ASSSSADRNTHNEQF; J gene: TRBJ2-1; V gene: TRBV6-4
CDR3 protein: ASSLSQGISPLH; J gene: TRBJ1-6; V gene: TRBV27
CDR3 protein: ASSLLRDTGELF; J gene: TRBJ2-2; V gene: TRBV5-1
CDR3 protein: ASSPPGTGNYGYT; J gene: TRBJ1-2; V gene: TRBV18